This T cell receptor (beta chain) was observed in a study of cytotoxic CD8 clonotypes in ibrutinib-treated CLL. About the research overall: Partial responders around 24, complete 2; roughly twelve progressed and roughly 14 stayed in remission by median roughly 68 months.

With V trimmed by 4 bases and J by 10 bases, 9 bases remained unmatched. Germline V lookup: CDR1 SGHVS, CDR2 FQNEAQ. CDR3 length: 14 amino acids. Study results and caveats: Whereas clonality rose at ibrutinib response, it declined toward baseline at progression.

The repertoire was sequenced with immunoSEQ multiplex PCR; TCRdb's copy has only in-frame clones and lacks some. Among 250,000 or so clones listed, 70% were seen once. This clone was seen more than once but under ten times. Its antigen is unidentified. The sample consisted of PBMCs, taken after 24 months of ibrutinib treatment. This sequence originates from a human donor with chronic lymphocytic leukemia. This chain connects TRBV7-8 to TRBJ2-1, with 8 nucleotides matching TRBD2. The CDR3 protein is CASSWTSRYSEQFF. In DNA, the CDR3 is TGTGCCAGCAGCTGGACTAGCCGGTATAGCGAGCAGTTCTTC. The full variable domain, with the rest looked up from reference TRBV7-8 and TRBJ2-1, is GAGVSQSPRYKVAKRGQDVALRCDPISGHVSLFWYQQALGQGPEFLTYFQNEAQLDKSGLPSDRFFAERPEGSVSTLKIQRTQQEDSAVYLCASSWTSRYSEQFFGPGTRLTVL.